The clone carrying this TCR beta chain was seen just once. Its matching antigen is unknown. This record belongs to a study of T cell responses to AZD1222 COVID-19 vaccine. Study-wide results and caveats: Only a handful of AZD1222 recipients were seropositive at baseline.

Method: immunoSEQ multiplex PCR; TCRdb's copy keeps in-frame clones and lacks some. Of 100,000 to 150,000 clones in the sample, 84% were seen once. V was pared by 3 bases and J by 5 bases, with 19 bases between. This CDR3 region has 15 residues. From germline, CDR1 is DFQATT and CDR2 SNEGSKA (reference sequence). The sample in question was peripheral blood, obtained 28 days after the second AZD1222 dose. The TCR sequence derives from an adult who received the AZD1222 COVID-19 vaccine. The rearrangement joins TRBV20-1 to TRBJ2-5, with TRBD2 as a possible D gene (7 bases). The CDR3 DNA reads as TGCAGTGCTAGTAGTTTCGGGGGGCCCGGGGAGACCCAGTACTTC. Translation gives CSASSFGGPGETQYF.